The clone carrying this T cell receptor beta chain was found once. Trimming stripped 2 bases from V and 5 bases from J, with 10 bases between. CDR1 and CDR2 from the germline V gene are MGHDK and SYGVNS. The CDR3 runs 13 residues. These data come from a study of T cells in localized non-small cell lung cancer. The data were produced by immunoSEQ multiplex PCR, yet TCRdb's version contains in-frame clones alone and is incomplete. The sample yields 70,000 or so clones, roughly 80% seen once. This specimen was peripheral blood, taken before any cancer treatment. The receptor comes from a female donor aged 60 or older with stage I lung adenocarcinoma. The chain recombines TRBV25-1 with TRBJ2-7; D is possibly TRBD1 (5 bases). CDR3 sequence: CASSEQGRNEQYF. In nucleotides, the CDR3 is TGTGCCAGCAGTGAACAGGGCCGGAACGAGCAGTACTTC.